This TCR beta chain was sequenced for a study of technical replicates of blood from a few donors (dated by TCRdb to the late 2010s). The method behind the library was the immunoSEQ multiplex PCR assay. TCRdb carries this immuneACCESS record with in-frame sequences only. Its versions omit some clonotypes, under half of them owing to an unresolved V gene in the studies checked, with the rest unexplained. The sample table holds approximately 59,000 clones, of which around 86% were seen once. Approximately 5.4% of the sample is held by the ten biggest clonotypes. The CDR1 and CDR2 encoded by the germline V gene are SGDLS and YYNGEE. The V and J ends are trimmed by 0 bases and 1 base, leaving 7 bases between them. The CDR3 sequence holds 14 residues, the cysteine and phenylalanine included. Just the 42-base CDR3 DNA is kept, in frame starting at base 1. A few counts support this clone. The antigen it binds to is not known. No quality values exist for individual bases; no much larger clone is one base distant.

The sequencing input was PBMCs. The chain joins TRBV9 to TRBJ1-1, with the D gene uncertain. The TCR comes from a human donor in good health. Some clones in this sample may be carry-over from other donors' samples. The CDR3: CASSVGFGNTEAFF. The DNA sequence is as follows: TGTGCCAGCAGCGTAGGGTTCGGGAACACTGAAGCTTTCTTT.